A selection of T cell receptor beta chains follows, all from one sample in a study of OX40 agonist ivuxolimab in advanced cancers. Only in-frame clones appear in the TCRdb table, and some are missing; sequencing was by immunoSEQ multiplex PCR. Of approximately 46,000 clones listed, roughly three quarters are singletons. The sample here was CD4+ or CD8+ T cells sorted from blood, taken in a trial of the OX40 agonist ivuxolimab. The receptor set was obtained from an adult with an advanced solid tumor such as melanoma, head and neck, liver or kidney cancer. Both conserved end residues are trimmed from each CDR3. A row's size may be missing; if present it is once, few, many or a size class.

v_call	clone_size	j_call	cdr3_aa
TRBV5-1	NA	TRBJ1-5	ASSLKAQPQH
TRBV6-6	NA	TRBJ2-5	ASSQGRLQETQY
TRBV5-1	NA	TRBJ2-7	ASSVQLATTQGEQY
TRBV5-1	NA	TRBJ1-2	ASSLEDRGYGYT
TRBV2	NA	TRBJ1-4	ASNRDRGREKLF
TRBV29-1	NA	TRBJ2-5	SVELRIQETQY
TRBV10-1	NA	TRBJ1-1	ASAPGQGVTEAF
TRBV19	NA	TRBJ2-1	AISLVLAGVGEQF
TRBV5-4	NA	TRBJ2-7	ASSPGGKGVTYEQY
TRBV7-3	few	TRBJ2-1	ASSLIAVAFSYNEQF
TRBV5-1	few	TRBJ2-3	ASSLGPRASGSTDTQY
TRBV7-9	NA	TRBJ1-2	ASSQGEDTGT
TRBV5-1	NA	TRBJ1-1	ASSFSGDLAF
TRBV6-5	NA	TRBJ2-1	ASSYSIIADYNEQF
TRBV6-1	NA	TRBJ2-7	ASRPTGTQGEQY
TRBV10-3	once	TRBJ2-7	ASRGRGNFGSYEQY
TRBV2	NA	TRBJ2-7	ASSRQGPGSYEQY